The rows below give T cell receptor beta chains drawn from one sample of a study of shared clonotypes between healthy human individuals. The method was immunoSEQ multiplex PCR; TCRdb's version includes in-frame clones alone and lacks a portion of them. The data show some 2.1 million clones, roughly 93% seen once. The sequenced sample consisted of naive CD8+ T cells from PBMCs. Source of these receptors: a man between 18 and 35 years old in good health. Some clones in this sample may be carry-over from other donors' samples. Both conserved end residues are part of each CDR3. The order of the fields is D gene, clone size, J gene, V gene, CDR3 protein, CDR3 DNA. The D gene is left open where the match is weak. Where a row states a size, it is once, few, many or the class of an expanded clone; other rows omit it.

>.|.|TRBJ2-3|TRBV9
CASSVSGSSVADTQYF
TGTGCCAGCAGCGTATCCGGCTCCTCGGTGGCAGATACGCAGTATTTT
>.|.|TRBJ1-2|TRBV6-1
CASSEAVPYGYTF
TGTGCCAGCAGTGAAGCTGTTCCCTATGGCTACACCTTC
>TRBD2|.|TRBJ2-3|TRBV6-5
CASSFSGSSTDTQYF
TGTGCCAGCAGTTTCAGCGGGAGTAGCACAGATACGCAGTATTTT
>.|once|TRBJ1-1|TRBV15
CATSSPENTEAFF
TGTGCCACCAGCAGTCCAGAGAACACTGAAGCTTTCTTT
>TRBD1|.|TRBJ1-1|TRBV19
CASRGGSGTEAFF
TGTGCCTCCCGAGGGGGCTCGGGAACTGAAGCTTTCTTT
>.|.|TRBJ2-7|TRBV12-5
CASGLDLHEQYF
TGTGCTAGTGGTTTGGACCTTCACGAGCAGTACTTC
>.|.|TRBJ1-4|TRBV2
CASSEGDEGDEKLFF
TGTGCCAGCAGTGAGGGGGACGAAGGAGACGAAAAACTGTTTTTT
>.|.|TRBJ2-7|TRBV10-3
CAISGDTGPYPYEQYF
TGTGCCATCTCGGGGGACACAGGACCCTACCCCTACGAGCAGTACTTC
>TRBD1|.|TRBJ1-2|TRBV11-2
CASSRSSGQGDGYTF
TGTGCCAGCAGCCGCAGTTCGGGACAGGGGGATGGCTACACCTTC
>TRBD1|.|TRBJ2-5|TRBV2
CASSEAVRDRQETQYF
TGTGCCAGCAGTGAAGCGGTCAGGGACAGGCAAGAGACCCAGTACTTC
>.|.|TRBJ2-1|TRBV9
CASSGGTPYNEQFF
TGTGCCAGCAGCGGCGGGACTCCTTACAATGAGCAGTTCTTC
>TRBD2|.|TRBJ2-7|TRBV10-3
CAIRRQVLAGYYEQYF
TGTGCCATCCGTCGCCAGGTCTTAGCGGGTTACTACGAGCAGTACTTC
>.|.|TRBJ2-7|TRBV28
CASSLLTNSYEQYF
TGTGCCAGCAGTCTACTTACTAACTCCTACGAGCAGTACTTC
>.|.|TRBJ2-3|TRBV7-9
CASSLGGSGTDTQYF
TGTGCCAGCAGCTTAGGTGGGAGCGGGACAGATACGCAGTATTTT
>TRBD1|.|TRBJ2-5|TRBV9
CASSGDSQETQYF
TGTGCCAGCAGCGGGGACAGCCAAGAGACCCAGTACTTC
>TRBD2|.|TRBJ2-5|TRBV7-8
CASSTVLAGADESGVQETQYF
TGTGCCAGCAGCACCGTACTAGCGGGAGCCGACGAAAGTGGGGTACAAGAGACCCAGTACTTC
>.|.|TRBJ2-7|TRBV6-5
CATAPLGSLYEQYF
TGTGCCACCGCCCCTCTCGGTTCCCTGTACGAGCAGTACTTC
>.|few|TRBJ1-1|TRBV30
CAWSSGGEAFF
TGTGCCTGGAGTTCGGGAGGTGAAGCTTTCTTT
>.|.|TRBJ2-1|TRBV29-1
CSVPEQFF
TGCAGCGTTCCCGAGCAGTTCTTC
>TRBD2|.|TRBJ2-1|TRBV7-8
CASSLLLAGVKNEQFF
TGTGCCAGCAGCTTACTGCTAGCGGGAGTAAAAAATGAGCAGTTCTTC
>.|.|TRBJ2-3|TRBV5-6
CASSSWGDTQYF
TGTGCCAGCAGTTCTTGGGGAGATACGCAGTATTTT
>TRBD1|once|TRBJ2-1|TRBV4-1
CASSQRGTDNEQFF
TGCGCCAGCAGCCAGAGAGGGACAGACAATGAGCAGTTCTTC
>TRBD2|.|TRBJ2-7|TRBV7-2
CASSMPSGTSGSRYEQYF
TGTGCCAGCAGCATGCCTTCCGGGACTAGCGGGAGTCGATACGAGCAGTACTTC
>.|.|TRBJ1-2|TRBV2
CASRGGIPGYTF
TGTGCCAGCAGGGGGGGGATTCCTGGCTACACCTTC
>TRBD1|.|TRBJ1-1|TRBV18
CASSPRDRGWNTEAFF
TGTGCCAGCTCACCCCGGGACAGGGGATGGAACACTGAAGCTTTCTTT
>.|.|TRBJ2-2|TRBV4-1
CASSQRNNVNGELFF
TGCGCCAGCAGCCAAAGGAACAATGTGAACGGGGAGCTGTTTTTT
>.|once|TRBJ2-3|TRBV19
CASSIDAGAGDTQYF
TGTGCCAGTAGTATAGACGCGGGGGCAGGCGATACGCAGTATTTT
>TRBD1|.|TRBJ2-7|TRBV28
CASSARRDRVEYEQYF
TGTGCCAGCAGTGCAAGACGGGACAGAGTAGAATACGAGCAGTACTTC
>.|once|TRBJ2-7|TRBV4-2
CASSQGGSYEQYF
TGTGCCAGCAGCCAAGGAGGTTCCTACGAGCAGTACTTC
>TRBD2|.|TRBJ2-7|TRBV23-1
CASSRSRGTANPLASGRGNEQYF
TGCGCCAGCAGTCGATCTAGAGGGACAGCGAACCCTCTGGCTAGCGGGAGGGGAAACGAGCAGTACTTC
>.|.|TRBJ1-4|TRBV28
CASSPRPGWDRLFF
TGTGCCAGCAGTCCCCGGCCGGGGTGGGATCGACTGTTTTTT
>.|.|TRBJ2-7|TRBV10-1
CASSDGIYEQYF
TGCGCCAGCAGTGATGGTATCTACGAGCAGTACTTC
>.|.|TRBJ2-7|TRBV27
CASSVGLTYEQYF
TGTGCCAGCAGTGTGGGACTCACCTACGAGCAGTACTTC
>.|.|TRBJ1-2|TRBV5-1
CASSPRQWEVGYTF
TGCGCCAGCAGCCCTCGACAATGGGAGGTAGGCTACACCTTC
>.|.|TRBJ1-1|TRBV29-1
CSATTGPLNTEAFF
TGCAGCGCCACCACAGGGCCCCTGAACACTGAAGCTTTCTTT
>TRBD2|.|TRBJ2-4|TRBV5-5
CASSSAVAGGKNIQYF
TGTGCCAGCAGCTCCGCCGTAGCGGGAGGCAAAAACATTCAGTACTTC
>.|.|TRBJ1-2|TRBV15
CATSRLRVGYTF
TGTGCCACCAGCCGCCTTAGAGTGGGCTACACCTTC
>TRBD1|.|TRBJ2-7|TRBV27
CASSLASGGSSYEQYF
TGTGCCAGCAGTTTAGCCTCAGGGGGTTCGTCCTACGAGCAGTACTTC
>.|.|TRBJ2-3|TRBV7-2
CASSLESTRDTQYF
TGTGCCAGCAGCTTAGAGTCCACCAGGGATACGCAGTATTTT
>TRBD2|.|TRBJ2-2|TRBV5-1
CASSKGLAGDTGELFF
TGCGCCAGCAGCAAGGGACTAGCGGGAGACACCGGGGAGCTGTTTTTT
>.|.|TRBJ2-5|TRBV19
CASSMGLDTYQETQYF
TGTGCCAGTAGTATGGGTCTGGACACTTACCAAGAGACCCAGTACTTC
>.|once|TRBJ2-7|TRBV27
CASSFSSGLSAGEQYF
TGTGCCAGCAGTTTCTCGTCGGGACTCTCCGCGGGGGAGCAGTACTTC
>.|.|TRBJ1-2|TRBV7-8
CASSTRGSHGYTF
TGTGCCAGCAGCACCCGCGGAAGTCATGGCTACACCTTC
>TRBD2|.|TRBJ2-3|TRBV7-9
CASSPSRTSGRAGDTQYF
TGTGCCAGCAGCCCCTCCCGGACTAGCGGGAGGGCCGGAGATACGCAGTATTTT
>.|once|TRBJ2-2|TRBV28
CASSLGGGELFF
TGTGCCAGCAGTTTAGGGGGCGGGGAGCTGTTTTTT
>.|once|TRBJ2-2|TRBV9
CASSVHRDSGELFF
TGTGCCAGCAGCGTGCACAGGGATTCCGGGGAGCTGTTTTTT
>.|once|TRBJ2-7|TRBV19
CASSIAPGESYEQYF
TGTGCCAGTAGTATCGCCCCGGGAGAGTCCTACGAGCAGTACTTC
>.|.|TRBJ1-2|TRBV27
CASSLGGPEGDYGYTF
TGTGCCAGCAGTTTAGGGGGGCCGGAGGGGGACTATGGCTACACCTTC
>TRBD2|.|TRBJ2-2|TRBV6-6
CASSYTGGLTGELFF
TGTGCCAGCAGTTACACGGGAGGGTTAACCGGGGAGCTGTTTTTT
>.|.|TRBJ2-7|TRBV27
CASSLGTGSYGEQYF
TGTGCCAGCAGTTTAGGAACAGGGAGCTACGGCGAGCAGTACTTC
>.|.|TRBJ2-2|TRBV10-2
CASSGDGLTGELFF
TGCGCCAGCAGTGGGGACGGCCTCACCGGGGAGCTGTTTTTT
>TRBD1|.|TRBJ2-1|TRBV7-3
CASSWDRGVYNEQFF
TGTGCCAGCAGCTGGGACAGGGGCGTCTACAATGAGCAGTTCTTC
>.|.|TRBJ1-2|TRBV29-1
CSVDGGDGPYGYTF
TGCAGCGTTGATGGGGGGGACGGTCCCTATGGCTACACCTTC
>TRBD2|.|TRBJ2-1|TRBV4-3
CASSRSIAREREVGNEQFF
TGCGCCAGCAGCAGGTCGATAGCGAGGGAGCGGGAGGTAGGCAATGAGCAGTTCTTC
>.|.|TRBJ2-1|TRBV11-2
CASSLRENEQFF
TGTGCCAGCAGCTTAAGGGAGAATGAGCAGTTCTTC